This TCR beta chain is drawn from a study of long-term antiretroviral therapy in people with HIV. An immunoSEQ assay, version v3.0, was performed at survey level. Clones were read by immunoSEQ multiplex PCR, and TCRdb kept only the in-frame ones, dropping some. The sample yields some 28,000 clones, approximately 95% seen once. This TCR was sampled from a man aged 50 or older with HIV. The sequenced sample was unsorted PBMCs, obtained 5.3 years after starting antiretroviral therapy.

This CDR3 is CASSQYRGTDYGYTF. The CDR3, as DNA: TGCGCCAGCAGCCAGTACAGGGGAACGGACTATGGCTACACCTTC. The chain employs TRBV4-1 and TRBJ1-2; 7 bases line up with TRBD1. The CDR3 runs to 15 residues. CDR1 and CDR2 from the germline V gene are MGHRA and YSYEKL. V lost 3 bases to trimming and J lost 3 bases; unmatched junction nucleotides: 7.